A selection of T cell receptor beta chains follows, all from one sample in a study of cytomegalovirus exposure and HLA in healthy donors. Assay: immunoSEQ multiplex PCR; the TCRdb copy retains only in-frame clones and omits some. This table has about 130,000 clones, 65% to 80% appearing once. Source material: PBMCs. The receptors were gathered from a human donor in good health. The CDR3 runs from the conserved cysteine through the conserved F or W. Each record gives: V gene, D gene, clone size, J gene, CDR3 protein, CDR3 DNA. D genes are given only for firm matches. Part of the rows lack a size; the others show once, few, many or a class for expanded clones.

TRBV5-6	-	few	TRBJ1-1	CASSRPLYRGVNTEAFF	TGTGCCAGCAGCCGCCCACTTTATCGGGGGGTGAACACTGAAGCTTTCTTT
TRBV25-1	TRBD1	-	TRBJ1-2	CASSRGDGYTF	TGTGCCAGCAGCAGGGGGGATGGCTACACCTTC
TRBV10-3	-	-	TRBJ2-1	CAISEYETVNEQFF	TGTGCCATCAGTGAGTACGAGACAGTTAATGAGCAGTTCTTC
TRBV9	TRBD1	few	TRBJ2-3	CASSFPDRGLVDTQYF	TGTGCCAGCAGCTTCCCGGACAGGGGGCTGGTTGATACGCAGTATTTT
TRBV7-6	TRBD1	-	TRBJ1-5	CASSLGGGGNQPQHF	TGTGCCAGCAGCTTAGGAGGGGGCGGCAATCAGCCCCAGCATTTT
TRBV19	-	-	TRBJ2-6	CASSPDGSGANVLTF	TGTGCCAGTAGCCCCGACGGGTCTGGGGCCAACGTCCTGACTTTC
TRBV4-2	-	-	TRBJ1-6	CASSQTEDRYNSPLHF	TGTGCCAGCAGCCAAACCGAGGACAGATATAATTCACCCCTCCACTTT
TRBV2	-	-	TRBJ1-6	CATLSPSSYNSPLHF	TGTGCCACCTTAAGCCCAAGCTCCTATAATTCACCCCTCCACTTT
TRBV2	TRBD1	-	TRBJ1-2	CASIQGRGQRPYTF	TGTGCAAGCATACAAGGCCGGGGACAGCGTCCCTACACCTTC
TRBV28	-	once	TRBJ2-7	CASSPPIGAGQNYEQYF	TGTGCCAGCAGCCCCCCGATTGGGGCGGGACAGAACTACGAGCAGTACTTC
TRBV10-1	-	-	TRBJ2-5	CASSETSPGTQYF	TGCGCCAGCAGTGAGACTAGCCCGGGGACCCAGTACTTC
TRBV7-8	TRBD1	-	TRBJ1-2	CASSLAIGVVGQEFGGYTF	TGTGCCAGCAGCTTAGCGATTGGTGTTGTGGGACAGGAGTTTGGTGGCTACACCTTC
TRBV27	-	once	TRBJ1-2	CASMGRDYGYTF	TGTGCCAGCATGGGGAGGGACTATGGCTACACCTTC
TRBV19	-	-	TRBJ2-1	CASSIGGSYNEQFF	TGTGCCAGTAGTATTGGAGGGTCCTACAATGAGCAGTTCTTC
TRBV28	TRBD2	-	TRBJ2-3	CASSPRTSGGGTDTQYF	TGTGCCAGCAGCCCCCGGACTAGCGGGGGAGGGACAGATACGCAGTATTTT
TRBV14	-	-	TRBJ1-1	CASSLAEGEAFF	TGTGCCAGCAGCCTAGCAGAGGGAGAAGCTTTCTTT
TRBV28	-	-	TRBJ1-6	CASSLYPGSGPLHF	TGTGCCAGCAGTTTATATCCGGGTTCGGGACCCCTCCACTTT
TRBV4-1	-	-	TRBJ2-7	CASSQGGGNYEQYF	TGCGCCAGCAGCCAAGGTGGTGGAAACTACGAGCAGTACTTC
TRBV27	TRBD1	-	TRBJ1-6	CASKSQGANSPLHF	TGTGCCAGCAAGAGTCAGGGGGCGAATTCACCCCTCCACTTT
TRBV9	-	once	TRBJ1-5	CASSPEGNQPQHF	TGTGCCAGCAGCCCAGAAGGCAATCAGCCCCAGCATTTT
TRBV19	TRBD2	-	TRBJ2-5	CATKTSFGETQYF	TGTGCCACCAAGACTAGCTTCGGAGAGACCCAGTACTTC
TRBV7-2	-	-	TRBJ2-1	CASSLVGSNNEQFF	TGTGCCAGCAGCTTAGTGGGCTCCAACAATGAGCAGTTCTTC
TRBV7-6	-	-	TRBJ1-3	CASSLIQGPLYF	TGTGCCAGCAGCCTCATACAGGGCCCATTATATTTT
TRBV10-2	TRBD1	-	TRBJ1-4	CATRVHRGFNEKLFF	TGCGCCACCCGGGTCCACAGGGGGTTTAATGAAAAACTGTTTTTT
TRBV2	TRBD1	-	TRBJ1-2	CASSATIGGRQYGYTF	TGTGCCAGCAGTGCAACTATAGGGGGCAGGCAGTATGGCTACACCTTC
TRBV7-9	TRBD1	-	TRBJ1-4	CASSPNRGATNEKLFF	TGTGCCAGCAGCCCCAACAGGGGAGCAACTAATGAAAAACTGTTTTTT
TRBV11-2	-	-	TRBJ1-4	CASSLGRHLITTNEKLFF	TGTGCCAGCAGCTTAGGGCGACACCTAATTACAACTAATGAAAAACTGTTTTTT
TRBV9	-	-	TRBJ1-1	CASSVAGPREAFF	TGTGCCAGCAGCGTAGCAGGGCCCCGTGAAGCTTTCTTT
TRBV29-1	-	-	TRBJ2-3	CSVGPQGTDTQYF	TGCAGCGTTGGACCCCAGGGCACAGATACGCAGTATTTT